This T cell receptor (beta chain) was sequenced for a study of OX40 agonist ivuxolimab in advanced cancers. Notes on the research overall: Ivuxolimab was a fully human IgG2 agonistic monoclonal antibody targeting the costimulatory receptor OX40 (CD134). Intravenous ivuxolimab was administered to patients every 2 weeks at six dose levels: 0.01, 0.1, 0.3, 1.5, 3 and 10 mg/kg. Of the roughly 50 dose-escalation patients, hepatocellular carcinoma was present in about 20, melanoma in around 15, renal cell carcinoma in 9 and head and neck cancer in 9. In the dose-escalation cohort, 75% to 85% of patients were male, and the mean age was 60 years with a range of about 20 to 80. Prior anti-PD-1, anti-PD-L1 or anti-CTLA-4 therapy was permitted, and checkpoint inhibitors had been received by about two fifths of dose-escalation patients. Partial responses occurred in three dose-escalation patients: two with cutaneous melanoma and one with hepatocellular carcinoma. The point of sequencing TCRbeta in the periphery was to test whether ivuxolimab changed TCR sequence diversity and drove clonal T-cell expansion. The paper describes the monotherapy dose-escalation part (N of about 54 patients) of the phase I trial of ivuxolimab. Summary of the overall study and its limitations: In partial responders in the 0.1-3.0 mg/kg groups, normalized peripheral clonal expansion was found to be among the lowest, especially among CD8+ T cells. After ivuxolimab, CD8+ T cells had more expanded clones than CD4+ T cells on average. Antigen specificity was not determined for the clonally expanded peripheral T cells. At doses of 0.1 to 3.0 mg/kg, clonal expansion of both CD4+ and CD8+ blood T cells was observed from baseline to week 6. Low levels of normalized T-cell clonal expansion were also seen in some patients who did not respond.

Cut back by 2 bases and 2 bases, the V and J ends lie 12 bases apart. Based on the germline V gene, the CDR1 and CDR2 sequences are MNHNS and SASEGT. The CDR3 contains 15 residues, cysteine and phenylalanine counted. The CDR3 DNA has 45 bases and is translated from base 1. Genomic DNA was isolated from the sorted cells so that the TCRbeta CDR3 region could be sequenced. The immunoSEQ Assay was used for sequencing of TCRbeta CDR3 regions. The source is immuneACCESS, and TCRdb retained only in-frame sequences with V and J called. Part of the clones is not carried over; for the studies checked, unresolved V genes explain less than half of this, and the remainder is unexplained. The sample yields tens of thousands of clones; roughly four fifths were counted once. 3% of the sample is in the top ten clones. As concerns this clone: Its antigen is still unknown. No base qualities exist here, and no much larger clone lies one base off it.

The trial excluded patients who had a history of autoimmune disease or who were on systemic immunosuppression. In every dose cohort, peripheral blood was drawn for TCR sequencing at baseline, cycle 4 day 1, and cycle 7 day 1. The samples were drawn from a first-in-human, open-label, multicenter phase I dose-escalation trial of ivuxolimab. The trial enrolled adults with locally advanced or metastatic head and neck squamous cell, hepatocellular, melanoma or renal cell carcinoma. CD4+ and CD8+ T cells were sorted separately from peripheral blood before TCR sequencing. The sequenced sample was CD4+ or CD8+ T cells sorted from blood, obtained in a trial of the OX40 agonist ivuxolimab. Recombination joined TRBV6-1 with TRBJ1-1; no D gene is confidently identified. This sequence originates from an adult with an advanced solid tumor such as melanoma, head and neck, liver or kidney cancer. CDR3 protein: CASSETRSFNTEAFF. At the DNA level, the sequence is TGTGCCAGCAGTGAAACCCGGTCTTTCAACACTGAAGCTTTCTTT.